This entry describes one TCR beta chain. The specificity of this receptor is unknown. No much larger clonotype is one base removed from it; base qualities were not supplied. The immunoSEQ Assay was the method used to sequence TCRbeta CDR3 regions. After extraction, genomic DNA underwent amplification by bias-controlled multiplex PCR, followed by high-throughput sequencing. Processing in the source paper ran as follows. To quantify the absolute abundance of every unique TCRbeta CDR3 region, sequences were collapsed and filtered. T cell fraction was estimated by normalizing TCRbeta template counts to usable DNA, with usable DNA measured through amplification of reference genes found in all nucleated cells. Repertoire TCRs were annotated as SARS-CoV-2-specific when V gene, CDR3 amino acid sequence and J gene were exactly matched to a known reactive TCR set. MIRA supplied the reference SARS-CoV-2 TCR set, which was filtered for enrichment in COVID-19-positive ImmuneCODE repertoires so that public or cross-reactive TCRs were removed. Using the MIRA antigens, annotated TCRs were further analysed by specific ORF or by position within an ORF. Breadth was defined as the number of annotated unique rearrangements divided by the total number of unique productive rearrangements, and depth was defined as the summed frequency of the annotated unique rearrangements. Two-sided Wilcoxon rank-sum tests were used to compare TCR breadth between groups. Held by TCRdb, this immuneACCESS table contains in-frame sequences only and omits some clones. Under half of the omission traces to an unresolved V gene where checked; the cause of the rest is unknown. V and J calls plus clone size are reproduced from that table; the DNA served to infer D and trimming. Present in this sample are about 350,000 clones, 65% to 90% of which were seen just once. The top ten clonotypes cover approximately 11% of the sample.

The data were taken from a study of Ad26.COV2.S vaccination and SARS-CoV-2 variants (TCRdb year 2021). For the wider study: Vaccine-arm donors came from COV1001, a multicentre, randomized, double-blind, placebo-controlled phase I-IIa trial of Ad26.COV2.S in healthy adults. Trial participants were randomized into five groups of five, in which low-dose or high-dose Ad26.COV2.S was given once or twice, or placebo was given on both occasions. Investigators remained blinded to trial group allocation during experiments and outcome assessment. Ad26.COV2.S was given intramuscularly at 5x10^10 or 1x10^11 viral particles, as a single shot or as two shots 56 days apart. The specificity and breadth of SARS-CoV-2-reactive T cell receptors after Ad26.COV2.S vaccination were assessed by TCRbeta repertoire sequencing. The TCR-sequenced set comprised around 30 samples: around 20 Ad26.COV2.S vaccine recipients, 5 placebo recipients and 8 SARS-CoV-2 convalescent individuals. Broad study findings and their caveats: It was noted by the authors that total T cell responses may have been underestimated by the TCR breadth and depth analyses. Non-spike TCR breadth was comparable between vaccine and placebo recipients, consistent with the vaccine containing only spike. The study was not powered to compare responses between vaccine doses or regimens. After vaccination, substantial breadth of spike-specific CD8+ and CD4+ T cell responses was reported. Spike-specific TCR breadth was higher in Ad26.COV2.S recipients than in placebo recipients (P = 0.0014).

Sample treatment or condition, as interpreted from the label and publication: around 19 received Ad26.COV2.S at low or high dose, single or two shots; about 5 received placebo; per-sample allocation not given. For vaccine and placebo recipients, repertoires were sequenced using samples collected on day 63 after the first injection. Cohort 1b enrolled 20 to 30 adults aged 18-55 years at a single site in Boston, USA, between 29 July and 7 August 2020. Ad26.COV2.S was a replication-incompetent adenovirus type 26 vector that expressed a prefusion-stabilized SARS-CoV-2 spike protein derived from the original Wuhan strain. The germline V gene sets CDR1 to MNHEY and CDR2 to SVGEGT. From the cysteine up to the phenylalanine, the CDR3 has a length of 15 residues. Only the CDR3 portion is preserved as DNA: 45 bases, with reading frame beginning at the first base. The V end gives up 6 bases and the J end 4 bases, leaving 10 bases in the junction not matched to a gene.

The chain is made from TRBV6-2 or TRBV6-3 and TRBJ1-2; 8 nucleotides in the junction match TRBD1. Material: peripheral blood, obtained in a trial of Ad26.COV2.S vaccine versus placebo. The TCR sequence derives from a person aged 18-60 years who received the Ad26.COV2.S COVID-19 vaccine or a placebo. The nucleotides read TGTGCCAGCAGCACTCAGGGGGCCACCCCCTATGGCTACACCTTC. Translation gives CASSTQGATPYGYTF.